Listed below are T cell receptor beta chains from one sample, sequenced in a study of response to subunit inactivated influenza vaccine. Each CDR3 protein is one row after TCRdb ran MiXCR on the RT-PCR reads. The sample contains 600,000 to 850,000 distinct CDR3 sequences, 13% to 15% of which appear only once. The source material was PBMCs from blood, sampled 14 to 15 days before vaccination. The receptors here all came from a man aged 45-60 years who received an inactivated influenza vaccine. CDR3s include the opening cysteine and the closing phenylalanine or tryptophan. Each record gives: clone size, J gene, V gene, D gene, CDR3 protein, CDR3 DNA. A D gene is named only where the DNA matches it firmly. For some rows the clone size is stated as once, few or many, or as a class when expanded; others skip it.

.,TRBJ2-1,TRBV20-1,.,CSATRGSRYNEQFF,TGCAGTGCCACCCGGGGGAGTCGCTACAATGAGCAGTTCTTC
few,TRBJ1-5,TRBV7-2,.,CASSASGTRTRQPQHF,TGTGCCAGCAGCGCATCCGGGACCCGGACCCGTCAGCCCCAGCATTTT
few,TRBJ2-3,TRBV6-1,TRBD1,CASSPPGQGKDTQYF,TGTGCCAGCAGTCCACCGGGACAGGGGAAGGATACGCAGTATTTT
few,TRBJ2-5,TRBV9,.,CASSVRGSQQETQYF,TGTGCCAGCAGCGTGAGGGGCAGTCAACAAGAGACCCAGTACTTC
.,TRBJ2-1,TRBV7-6,.,CASSLVTGNYNEQFF,TGTGCCAGCAGCTTAGTTACAGGGAACTACAATGAACAGTTCTTC
.,TRBJ1-2,TRBV12-3/TRBV12-4,.,CACGGGQGSYGYTF,TGTGCCTGTGGAGGGGGGCAGGGTAGTTATGGCTACACCTTC
few,TRBJ2-7,TRBV11-2,TRBD1,CASSLPGQGRQWNVYEQYF,TGTGCCAGCAGCTTGCCGGGACAGGGGCGTCAGTGGAATGTCTACGAGCAGTACTTC
few,TRBJ2-5,TRBV28,TRBD2,CASSSKWASGRRSFMKETQYF,TGTGCCAGCAGCTCAAAATGGGCTAGCGGGAGGAGGTCGTTCATGAAGGAGACCCAGTACTTC
few,TRBJ2-3,TRBV6-5,TRBD2,CASSYYPAGTRNTDTQYF,TGTGCCAGCAGTTATTACCCTGCCGGGACTAGGAACACAGATACGCAGTATTTT
few,TRBJ2-3,TRBV7-2,.,CASSFFLKKVDISGHWTDTQYF,TGTGCCAGCAGCTTCTTCTTAAAGAAGGTAGATATTAGCGGCCACTGGACGGATACGCAGTATTTT
many,TRBJ2-7,TRBV2,.,CASSEGGQNEQYF,TGTGCCAGCAGTGAAGGGGGGCAGAACGAGCAGTACTTC
few,TRBJ2-1,TRBV7-9,TRBD2,CASSLNGLAGKGEQFF,TGTGCCAGCAGCTTAAACGGACTAGCGGGAAAGGGTGAGCAGTTCTTC
few,TRBJ2-2,TRBV28,TRBD1,CASNSGTGGVGELFF,TGTGCCAGCAACTCCGGGACAGGGGGCGTCGGGGAGCTGTTTTTT
.,TRBJ2-3,TRBV27,.,CASSHGDTQYF,TGTGCCAGCAGTCATGGGGATACGCAGTATTTT
.,TRBJ2-3,TRBV5-4,TRBD2,CASSTQTSGSWIDTQYF,TGTGCCAGCAGCACTCAGACTAGCGGGAGTTGGATAGATACGCAGTATTTT
many,TRBJ1-1,TRBV20-1,.,CSARERGETEAFF,TGCAGTGCTAGAGAGCGTGGGGAGACTGAAGCTTTCTTT
many,TRBJ1-1,TRBV10-3,TRBD1,CAISRDFAGGAFF,TGTGCCATCAGCAGAGACTTCGCAGGGGGAGCTTTCTTT
few,TRBJ2-2,TRBV19,.,CASRRTGLDTGELFF,TGTGCCAGTAGACGGACGGGGTTGGACACCGGGGAGCTGTTTTTT
.,TRBJ2-1,TRBV5-1,TRBD1,CASSWGQGAIEQFF,TGCGCCAGCAGCTGGGGACAGGGGGCTATTGAGCAGTTCTTC
few,TRBJ1-1,TRBV28,.,CASSLTLGGTEAFF,TGTGCCAGCAGTTTAACTCTGGGGGGCACTGAAGCTTTCTTT
few,TRBJ2-1,TRBV5-1,.,CASSLAVTLGEQFF,TGCGCCAGCAGCTTGGCCGTTACCCTGGGCGAGCAGTTCTTC
many,TRBJ2-3,TRBV15,TRBD2,CATSRDRLAGGSTDTQYF,TGTGCCACCAGCAGAGATCGGTTAGCGGGGGGATCCACAGATACGCAGTATTTT
.,TRBJ2-7,TRBV9,.,CASSSGDSSYEQYF,TGTGCCAGCAGCTCAGGGGACTCCTCCTACGAGCAGTACTTC
few,TRBJ2-7,TRBV7-2,.,CASSQLLEQYF,TGTGCCAGCAGCCAACTCCTCGAGCAGTACTTC
few,TRBJ2-5,TRBV14,.,CASSQGGVVQETQYF,TGTGCCAGCAGCCAAGGTGGGGTCGTTCAAGAGACCCAGTACTTC
few,TRBJ1-1,TRBV3-1,TRBD1,CASTLTGAGTEAFF,TGTGCCAGCACCCTAACAGGGGCGGGGACTGAAGCTTTCTTT
.,TRBJ2-1,TRBV5-1,TRBD2,CASSLTSGSGYNEQFF,TGCGCCAGCAGCCTCACTAGCGGGAGCGGGTACAATGAGCAGTTCTTC
many,TRBJ2-3,TRBV20-1,.,CSAHPGPLGTQYF,TGCAGTGCCCATCCTGGCCCCTTGGGTACGCAGTATTTT
.,TRBJ1-6,TRBV12-3/TRBV12-4,.,CASSSRGDNSPLHF,TGTGCCAGCAGTAGCAGGGGAGATAATTCACCCCTCCACTTT
few,TRBJ2-1,TRBV28,.,CASSFWVGAHYNEQFF,TGTGCCAGCAGTTTTTGGGTGGGGGCCCACTACAATGAGCAGTTCTTC
many,TRBJ2-7,TRBV28,TRBD1,CASSYKTGVATYEQYF,TGTGCCAGCAGTTATAAAACAGGGGTCGCCACCTACGAGCAGTACTTC
.,TRBJ2-7,TRBV5-5,.,CASSLGKGAYEQYF,TGTGCCAGCAGCCTAGGAAAAGGGGCCTACGAGCAGTACTTC
.,TRBJ2-1,TRBV7-2,.,CASSLRGAGEQFF,TGTGCCAGCAGCTTAAGGGGAGCAGGAGAGCAGTTCTTC
few,TRBJ1-1,TRBV2,TRBD1,CASTLDREGTEAFF,TGTGCCAGCACCCTCGACAGGGAGGGAACTGAAGCTTTCTTT
few,TRBJ2-3,TRBV20-1,.,CSAFLPTGRTDTQYF,TGCAGTGCCTTCCTCCCGACAGGCCGCACAGATACGCAGTATTTT
.,TRBJ2-1,TRBV12-3/TRBV12-4,.,CASREGVLLGNEQFF,TGTGCCAGCAGGGAGGGGGTCCTCCTCGGCAATGAGCAGTTCTTC
few,TRBJ2-1,TRBV6-2/TRBV6-3,.,CASSYKDWIPHF,TGTGCCAGCAGTTACAAGGACTGGATCCCCCACTTC
many,TRBJ2-2,TRBV29-1,.,CSILGTENTGELFF,TGCAGCATACTCGGGACTGAGAACACCGGGGAGCTGTTTTTT
.,TRBJ2-7,TRBV9,.,CASSAHTIPYEQYF,TGTGCCAGCAGCGCACACACCATCCCCTACGAGCAGTACTTC
many,TRBJ1-5,TRBV5-1,.,CASSLGEDQPQHF,TGCGCCAGCAGCTTGGGTGAGGACCAGCCCCAGCATTTT
.,TRBJ1-5,TRBV12-3/TRBV12-4,.,CASSLLGGYQPQHF,TGTGCCAGCAGTCTTCTAGGCGGATATCAGCCCCAGCATTTT
.,TRBJ2-2,TRBV12-3/TRBV12-4,TRBD2,CASSFAGGPTGELFF,TGTGCCAGCAGTTTCGCGGGAGGGCCGACCGGGGAGCTGTTTTTT
many,TRBJ2-1,TRBV18,.,CASSPFGNEQFF,TGTGCCAGCTCACCGTTCGGTAATGAGCAGTTCTTC